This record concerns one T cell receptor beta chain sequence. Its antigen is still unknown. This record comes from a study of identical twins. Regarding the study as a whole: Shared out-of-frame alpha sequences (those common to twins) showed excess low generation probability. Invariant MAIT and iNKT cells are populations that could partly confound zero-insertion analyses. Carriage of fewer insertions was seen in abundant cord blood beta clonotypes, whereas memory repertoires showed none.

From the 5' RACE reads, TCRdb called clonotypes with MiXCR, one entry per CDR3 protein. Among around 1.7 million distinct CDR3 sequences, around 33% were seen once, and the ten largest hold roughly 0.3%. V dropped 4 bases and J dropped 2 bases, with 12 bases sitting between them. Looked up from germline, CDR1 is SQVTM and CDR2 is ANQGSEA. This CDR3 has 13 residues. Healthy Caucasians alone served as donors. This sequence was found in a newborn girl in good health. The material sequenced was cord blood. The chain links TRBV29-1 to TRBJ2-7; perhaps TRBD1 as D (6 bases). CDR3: CSVVPQGTYEQYF. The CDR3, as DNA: TGCAGCGTTGTCCCCCAGGGGACCTACGAGCAGTACTTC.